This T cell receptor (beta chain) came from a study of T cells in Graves' hyperthyroidism and ophthalmopathy. TCR beta CDR3 regions were amplified from RNA. An initial round of RT-PCR targeting the TCR CDR3 relied on the HTBI primer set. From the multiplex PCR reads, TCRdb called clonotypes with MiXCR, one entry per CDR3 protein. The table records some 760,000 distinct CDR3 sequences, approximately 15% of them present only once. Calling Graves' hyperthyroidism stable meant ophthalmopathy did not progress within 18 months. Each patient was aged 18 to 65 and had newly diagnosed hyperthyroidism of under 2 months' duration. Diagnoses were made from clinical symptoms, serum measures (thyroxine and TRAb), thyroid ultrasound and orbital computed tomography. Isolation of PBMCs was performed on roughly 9 ml fresh peripheral blood. Concerning this clonotype: With a much larger clone just one base away, this may be a read error.

The CDR3 runs 13 residues. Trimming took off 4 bases at V and 6 bases at J, with 16 bases between the two ends. Looked up from germline, CDR1 is DFQATT and CDR2 is SNEGSKA (reference sequence). Input material: blood. The source of this sequence is a woman aged 18-29 years with Graves' hyperthyroidism. The V and J genes are TRBV20-1 and TRBJ2-7, with D possibly being TRBD1 (5 bases). The chain's CDR3 is CSATRAGNSEQYF. CDR3 sequence (DNA): TGCAGTGCTACCCGGGCAGGGAACAGCGAGCAGTACTTC.